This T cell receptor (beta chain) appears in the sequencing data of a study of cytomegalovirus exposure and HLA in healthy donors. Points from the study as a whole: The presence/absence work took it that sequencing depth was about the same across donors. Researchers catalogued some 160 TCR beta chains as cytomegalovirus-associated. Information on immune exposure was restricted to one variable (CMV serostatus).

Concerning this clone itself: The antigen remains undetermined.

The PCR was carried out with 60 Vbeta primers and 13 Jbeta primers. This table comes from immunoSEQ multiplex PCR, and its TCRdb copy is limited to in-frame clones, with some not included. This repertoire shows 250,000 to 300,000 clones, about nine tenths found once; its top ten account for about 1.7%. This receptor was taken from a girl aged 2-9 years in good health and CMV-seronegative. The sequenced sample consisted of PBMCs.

CDR3 residues: CASRGEGGFSFSTDTQYF. The CDR3 DNA reads as TGTGCCAGCAGGGGGGAGGGAGGCTTTTCTTTTTCCACAGATACGCAGTATTTT. The chain employs TRBV27 and TRBJ2-3; 7 bases align to TRBD2. Germline V CDR1 and CDR2: MNHEY, SMNVEV (reference sequence). The CDR3 is 18 residues long. The V and J ends lost 6 bases and 2 bases, in that order; junction bases with no gene match: 17.